One and the same sample provided the 16 T cell receptor beta chains below, sequenced in a study of lymphopenia after photon versus proton radiotherapy. Produced via immunoSEQ multiplex PCR; TCRdb's table is partial and in-frame only. The repertoire holds approximately 20,000 clones, with about 88% as singletons. Source: peripheral blood, taken from a patient treated with proton-based radiotherapy. These receptors were collected from a man between 65 and 85 years old with pancreatic cancer.

The rearrangement links TRBV4-1 to TRBJ2-6, with D unclear. The CDR3 loop spans 16 amino acids. The V gene's germline CDR1 is MGHRA and CDR2 YSYEKL. Trimming cost V 1 base and J 9 bases, with 16 bases left between them. The CDR3 protein is CASSQGLMGRFNVLTF. As DNA, the CDR3 is TGCGCCAGCAGCCAAGGTCTTATGGGCCGGTTCAACGTCCTGACTTTC.

The V call is TRBV7-9, the J call TRBJ2-7; 12 positions agree with TRBD1. Looked up from germline, CDR1 is SEHNR and CDR2 is FQNEAQ (reference sequence). V lost 5 bases and J lost 5; bases outside the gene matches: 10. The CDR3 spans 16 residues. CDR3 sequence (DNA): TGTGCCAGCAGCCCTACCCTCGGGACAGGGGGCGACGAGCAGTACTTC. It specifies CASSPTLGTGGDEQYF.

This sequence joins TRBV12-5 and TRBJ1-1; TRBD1 aligns across 7 bases. V lost 2 bases to trimming and J lost 5 bases; unmatched junction nucleotides: 2. CDR3 length equals 13 residues. Germline CDR1 LGHNT, CDR2 FRNRAP. CDR3 DNA sequence: TGTGCTAGTGGTTTGAGGGGGCGGACTGAAGCTTTCTTT. This codes for CASGLRGRTEAFF.

The CDR3 is CATSRGGLAGRYNEQFF. For the CDR3, the DNA is TGTGCCACCAGCAGAGGGGGTCTAGCGGGACGGTACAATGAGCAGTTCTTC. The rearrangement uses TRBV15 and TRBJ2-1, with 9 bases that match TRBD2. CDR1 is LNHNV, CDR2 YYDKDF, per germline (reference sequence). The CDR3 totals 17 residues. V was pared by 1 base and J by 4 bases, with 8 bases of the junction left unmatched.

The genes are TRBV11-3 and TRBJ2-7, with 11 bases aligning to TRBD1. Germline V lookup: CDR1 SGHNT, CDR2 YENEEA. V gave up 5 bases and J gave up 5 bases; unmatched junction bases: 8. The CDR3 contains 15 residues. CDR3 bases: TGTGCCAGCAGCGCGCGGACAGGGGGCGACCACGAGCAGTACTTC. Translating gives CASSARTGGDHEQYF.

The rearrangement joins TRBV30 to TRBJ1-1; D remains unclear. CDR1 and CDR2 from the germline V gene are GTSNPN and SVGIG (reference sequence). The CDR3 has 11 amino acids. Trimming took 8 bases from V and 6 from J, leaving 13 bases between them. The CDR3 loop reads CASRGVAEAFF. CDR3 in DNA: TGTGCCAGCCGGGGTGTTGCTGAAGCTTTCTTT.

CDR3 bases: TGCGCCAGCAGCTTGGGGGAGCTGAATAATGGCTACACCTTC. The encoded protein is CASSLGELNNGYTF. The chain is built from TRBV5-1 and TRBJ1-2; D is unclear. This CDR3 has 14 amino acids. Germline V gene data show CDR1 as SGHRS and CDR2 as YFSETQ. V was shortened by 0 bases and J by 6 bases, with 12 bases between the two germline ends.

The V and J genes are TRBV5-4 and TRBJ2-1; perhaps TRBD1 as D (6 bases). CDR1 SGHNT and CDR2 YYREEE come from the germline V gene (reference sequence). The length of the CDR3 is 15 residues. The V end lost 4 bases, the J end lost 2 bases, and 13 bases lay between the germline ends. In DNA, the CDR3 is TGTGCCAGCAGCCACGGCGGACAGACCTACAATGAGCAGTTCTTC. It specifies CASSHGGQTYNEQFF. Using reference TRBV5-4 and TRBJ2-1 for the parts outside the CDR3, the full variable domain is ETGVTQSPTHLIKTRGQQVTLRCSSQSGHNTVSWYQQALGQGPQFIFQYYREEENGRGNFPPRFSGLQFPNYSSELNVNALELDDSALYLCASSHGGQTYNEQFFGPGTRLTVL.

This chain links TRBV2 with TRBJ2-2; D perhaps matches TRBD1 (7 bases). V lost 6 bases to trimming and J lost 0 bases, with 17 bases between them. The CDR3 contains 17 residues. Germline V gives CDR1 SNHLY, CDR2 FYNNEI. The CDR3: CASRRDREATNTGELFF. The CDR3 DNA reads TGTGCCAGCAGGAGAGACAGGGAGGCGACGAACACCGGGGAGCTGTTTTTT.

The rearrangement links TRBV5-1 to TRBJ2-7; D possibly corresponds to TRBD2 (6 bases). Trimming took off 0 bases at V and 0 bases at J, with 19 bases between the two ends. There are 18 residues in the CDR3. Germline V gives CDR1 SGHRS, CDR2 YFSETQ. The CDR3 region is CASSLEPLAGFLSYEQYF. In nucleotides, the CDR3 is TGCGCCAGCAGCTTGGAACCCCTGGCGGGGTTCCTCTCCTACGAGCAGTACTTC. The full variable domain, its missing parts supplied by reference TRBV5-1 and TRBJ2-7, is KAGVTQTPRYLIKTRGQQVTLSCSPISGHRSVSWYQQTPGQGLQFLFEYFSETQRNKGNFPGRFSGRQFSNSRSEMNVSTLELGDSALYLCASSLEPLAGFLSYEQYFGPGTRLTVT.

The rearrangement links TRBV19 to TRBJ2-5, with 7 bases aligning to TRBD1. The J call may be in error: the DNA end matches TRBJ2-7 better. Germline V CDR1 and CDR2: LNHDA, SQIVND (reference sequence). The CDR3 totals 15 residues. The CDR3 DNA sequence: TGTGCCACTACCCTGCGGGCAGGGGGAACCTACGAGCAGTACTTC. Translation gives CATTLRAGGTYEQYF.

This clone was detected a few times. This chain uses TRBV30 with TRBJ2-1; D might be TRBD1 or TRBD2, each matching 5 bases. Per germline, CDR1 GTSNPN and CDR2 SVGIG (reference sequence). The CDR3 is 13 amino acids. V was shortened by 3 bases and J by 6 bases, with 12 bases between the two germline ends. Here the CDR3 DNA reads TGTGCCTGGAGCGGGGACGCGGGCAATGAGCAGTTCTTC. The encoded protein is CAWSGDAGNEQFF. The variable domain in full, completed from reference TRBV30 and TRBJ2-1, reads SQTIHQWPATLVQPVGSPLSLECTVEGTSNPNLYWYRQAAGRGLQLLFYSVGIGQISSEVPQNLSASRPQDRQFILSSKKLLLSDSGFYLCAWSGDAGNEQFFGPGTRLTVL.

This sequence joins TRBV11-2 and TRBJ2-7, with D unresolved. V dropped 1 base and J dropped 0 bases, with 13 bases sitting between them. Germline V lookup: CDR1 SGHAT, CDR2 FQNNGV. CDR3 length: 16 amino acids. This CDR3 reads CASSLGPVRSSYEQYF. The DNA for the CDR3 is TGTGCCAGCAGCTTAGGCCCCGTAAGAAGCTCCTACGAGCAGTACTTC.

The chain carries TRBV7-6 and TRBJ1-3; no firm D call. The length of the CDR3 is 14 residues. CDR1 is SGHVS and CDR2 is FNYEAQ in the germline V gene. Trimming stripped 3 bases from V and 1 base from J, with 7 bases between. This CDR3 is CASSFSVSGNTIYF. The CDR3 DNA sequence: TGTGCCAGCAGCTTCTCAGTATCTGGAAACACCATATATTTT.

The chain uses TRBV11-2 and TRBJ1-1; tentative D call: TRBD1 (6 bases). The CDR3 has 18 amino acids. V was shortened by 1 base and J by 1 base, with 19 bases between the two germline ends. CDR1 is SGHAT and CDR2 is FQNNGV in the germline V gene. The CDR3 loop reads CASSLGFGRGGWNTEAFF. CDR3 DNA: TGTGCCAGCAGCTTAGGTTTTGGCCGGGGGGGCTGGAACACTGAAGCTTTCTTT.

This chain links TRBV14 with TRBJ2-5; 10 nucleotides agree with TRBD1. The closer fit of TRBJ2-7 to the DNA end suggests the J call may be wrong. Germline V gene sequence: CDR1 SGHDN, CDR2 FVKESK. CDR3 length: 16 amino acids. The DNA for the CDR3 is TGTGCCAGCAGCCAAATAATCGGGACAGGGGACTACGAGCAGTACTTC. Protein sequence: CASSQIIGTGDYEQYF.